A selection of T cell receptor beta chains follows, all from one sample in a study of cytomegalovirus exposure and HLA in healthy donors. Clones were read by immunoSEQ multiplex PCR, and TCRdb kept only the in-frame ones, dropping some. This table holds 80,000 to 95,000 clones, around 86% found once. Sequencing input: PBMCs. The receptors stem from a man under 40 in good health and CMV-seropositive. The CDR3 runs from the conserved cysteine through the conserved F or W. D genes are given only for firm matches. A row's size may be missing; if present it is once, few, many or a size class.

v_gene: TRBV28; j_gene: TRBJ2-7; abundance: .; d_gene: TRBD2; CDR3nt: TGTGCCAGCAGTTTAAGCGGGAGCTCCTACGAGCAGTACTTC; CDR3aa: CASSLSGSSYEQYF
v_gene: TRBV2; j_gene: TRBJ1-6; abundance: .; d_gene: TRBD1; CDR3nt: TGTGCCAGCAGTATCTTTAACAGGGGATCCTATAATTCACCCCTCCACTTT; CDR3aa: CASSIFNRGSYNSPLHF
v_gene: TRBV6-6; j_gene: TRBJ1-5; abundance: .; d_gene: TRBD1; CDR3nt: TGTGCCAGCCGTAAGTTCGGGACAGGGGATCAGCCCCAGCATTTT; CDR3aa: CASRKFGTGDQPQHF
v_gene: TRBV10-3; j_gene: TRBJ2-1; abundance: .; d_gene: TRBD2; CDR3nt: TGTGCCATCAGCGGACCTCCCACAGCGGGAACGGAAAGGAATGAGCAGTTCTTC; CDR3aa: CAISGPPTAGTERNEQFF
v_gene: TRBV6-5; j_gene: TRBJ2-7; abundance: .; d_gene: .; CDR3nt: TGTGCCAGCAGCAGGGCAGGGGTTGGGTACGAGCAGTACTTC; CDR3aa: CASSRAGVGYEQYF
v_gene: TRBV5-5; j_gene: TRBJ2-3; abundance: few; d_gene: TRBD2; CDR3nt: TGTGCCAGCAGCTTGATGGGAGCGGGAGGCACAGATACGCAGTATTTT; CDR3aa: CASSLMGAGGTDTQYF
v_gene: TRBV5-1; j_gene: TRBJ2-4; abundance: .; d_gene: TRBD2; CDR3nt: TGCGCCAGCGCTCGAGGAACAACTTTAGCGGGAATGGCCAAAAACATTCAGTACTTC; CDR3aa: CASARGTTLAGMAKNIQYF
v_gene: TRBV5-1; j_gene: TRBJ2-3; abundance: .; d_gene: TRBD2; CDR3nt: TGCGCCAGCAGCTTGGCCAGCGGGAGGGGTACAGATACGCAGTATTTT; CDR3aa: CASSLASGRGTDTQYF
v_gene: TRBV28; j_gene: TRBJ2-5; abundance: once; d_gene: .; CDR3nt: TGTGCCAGCAGTCTCCCGGGGAAGCGGACCCAGTACTTC; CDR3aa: CASSLPGKRTQYF
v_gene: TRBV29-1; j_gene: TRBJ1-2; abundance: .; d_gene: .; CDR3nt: TGCAGCGTTGTGGCTGGGAGCGGCTACACCTTC; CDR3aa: CSVVAGSGYTF
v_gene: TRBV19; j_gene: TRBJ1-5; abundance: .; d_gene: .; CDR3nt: TGTGCCAGTAGGATTCGGGAGGGGGGTAGGAGCAATCAGCCCCAGCATTTT; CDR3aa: CASRIREGGRSNQPQHF
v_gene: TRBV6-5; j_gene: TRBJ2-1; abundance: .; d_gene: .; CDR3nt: TGTGCCAGCAGGGACAGCTCCTACAATGAGCAGTTCTTC; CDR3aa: CASRDSSYNEQFF
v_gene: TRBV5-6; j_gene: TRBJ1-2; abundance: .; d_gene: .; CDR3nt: TGTGCCAGCAGCTTGTATGGCAGCCAGGGTTTGGTGTCCTATGGCTACACCTTC; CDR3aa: CASSLYGSQGLVSYGYTF
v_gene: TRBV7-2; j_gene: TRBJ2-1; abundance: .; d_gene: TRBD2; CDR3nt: TGTGCCAGCAGCCCCTTTGGGGAAGCGGGAAACGATGAGCAGTTCTTC; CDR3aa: CASSPFGEAGNDEQFF
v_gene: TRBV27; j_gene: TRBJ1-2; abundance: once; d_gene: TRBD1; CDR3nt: TGTGCCAGCAGTTCCAGAAACAGGGGGGCTAACTATGGCTACACCTTC; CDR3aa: CASSSRNRGANYGYTF
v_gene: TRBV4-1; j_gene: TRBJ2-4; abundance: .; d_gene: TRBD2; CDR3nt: TGCGCCAGCAGCCAACCGGGGGGGAAAAACATTCAGTACTTC; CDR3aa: CASSQPGGKNIQYF
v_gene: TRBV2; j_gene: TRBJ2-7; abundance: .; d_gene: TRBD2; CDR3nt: TGTGCCAGCAGTGGTCAGGGTCACATAGCGGGAGTTCTTTCCTACGAGCAGTACTTC; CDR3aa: CASSGQGHIAGVLSYEQYF
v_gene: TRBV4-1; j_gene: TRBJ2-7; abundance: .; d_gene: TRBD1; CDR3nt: TGCGCCAGCAGCCAAGGCCGGACAGGGCCCTACGAGCAGTACTTC; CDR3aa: CASSQGRTGPYEQYF
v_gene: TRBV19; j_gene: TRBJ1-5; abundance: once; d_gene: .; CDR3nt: TGTGCCAGTAGTATAGAGGTCCAGTACCAGCCCCAGCATTTT; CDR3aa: CASSIEVQYQPQHF
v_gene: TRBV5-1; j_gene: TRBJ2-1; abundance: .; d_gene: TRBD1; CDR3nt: TGCGCCAGCGGCGATCACAGGGGGCGAGCGGGGAATGAGCAGTTCTTC; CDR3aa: CASGDHRGRAGNEQFF